The 27 T cell receptor beta chains in this list originate from one sample, sequenced in a study of cytomegalovirus exposure and HLA in healthy donors. Primers included in the PCR were 60 Vbeta and 13 Jbeta primers. Using immunoSEQ multiplex PCR, the repertoire was profiled, and TCRdb retains in-frame clones only, with some absent. The table records 130,000 or so clones, approximately 71% of them present only once. The sample taken for sequencing was PBMCs. The receptors stem from a man aged 35 to 55 in good health and CMV-seronegative.

The chain's CDR3 is CASSPLDREDYGYTF. For the CDR3, the DNA is TGTGCCAGCTCACCGTTGGACAGGGAAGACTATGGCTACACCTTC. The chain employs TRBV18 and TRBJ1-2; TRBD1 aligns across 8 bases. CDR1 is KGHSH, CDR2 LQKENI, per germline. The V gene end was trimmed by 3 bases and the J gene end by 3 bases; junction bases not matched to a gene: 6. The CDR3 spans 15 residues.

The chain recombines TRBV4-2 with TRBJ2-7, with D possibly matching TRBD2 (7 bases). Trimming took 1 base from V and 7 from J, leaving 26 bases between them. Germline CDR1 and CDR2: LGHNA and YNFKEQ. The CDR3 has 18 amino acids. CDR3 bases: TGTGCCAGCAGCCAAGTGGTACTGGGGGGGCTCTACTTGGCGGAGCAGTACTTC. This encodes CASSQVVLGGLYLAEQYF.

This sequence joins TRBV9 and TRBJ2-3, with 9 bases fitting TRBD2. Germline V lookup: CDR1 SGDLS, CDR2 YYNGEE. The CDR3 contains 17 residues. Losses at the gene ends were 4 bases for V and 2 bases for J; bases not matched to a gene: 11. The CDR3 loop reads CASSPWGGGGATDTQYF. The CDR3 bases are TGTGCCAGCAGCCCGTGGGGAGGCGGGGGGGCCACAGATACGCAGTATTTT.

This sequence joins TRBV27 and TRBJ1-1; 7 positions agree with TRBD1. Germline loops: CDR1 MNHEY, CDR2 SMNVEV (reference sequence). The CDR3 contains 15 residues. The V segment lost 2 bases and the J segment 8 bases; nucleotides outside the gene matches: 11. CDR3: CASSLRYRGVSEAFF. CDR3 coding DNA: TGTGCCAGCAGTTTAAGATACAGGGGAGTTTCCGAAGCTTTCTTT.

CDR3 sequence reads: CASSYSGGGTEAFF. The CDR3 nucleotides are TGTGCCAGCAGTTACTCGGGCGGAGGGACTGAAGCTTTCTTT. The genes are TRBV6-6 and TRBJ1-1; D ambiguous. V lost 0 bases and J 5 bases, leaving 10 bases between the germline ends. CDR3 size: 14 residues. Germline loops: CDR1 MNHNY, CDR2 SVGAGI (reference sequence).

The genes are TRBV4-1 and TRBJ2-5; 8 positions agree with TRBD2. Germline loops: CDR1 MGHRA, CDR2 YSYEKL. This CDR3 has 15 amino acids. V lost 0 bases and J lost 5; bases outside the gene matches: 5. CDR3 DNA: TGCGCCAGCAGCCAAGAAGGACTAGCTAAGGAGACCCAGTACTTC. Its translation: CASSQEGLAKETQYF.

J is TRBJ1-5 and V is TRBV29-1; tentatively, D is TRBD1 (6 bases). The germline CDR1 and CDR2 sequences are SQVTM and ANQGSEA. V shed 6 bases and J shed 2 bases, with 14 bases lying between them. The CDR3 is made up of 14 amino acids. The CDR3 here is CSVAQGRGNQPQHF. CDR3 DNA sequence: TGCAGCGTGGCACAGGGCCGGGGCAATCAGCCCCAGCATTTT.

The V call is TRBV19, the J call TRBJ1-5, with D hard to call. This CDR3 is 15 amino acids long. Trimming pared 9 bases from V and 0 bases from J, leaving 15 bases between. The germline CDR1 and CDR2 sequences are LNHDA and SQIVND (reference sequence). Here the CDR3 reads CASIISQYSNQPQHF. The CDR3 DNA is TGTGCCAGCATTATCAGTCAGTATAGCAATCAGCCCCAGCATTTT.

The chain couples TRBV11-2 to TRBJ2-1; perhaps TRBD2 as D (6 bases). The CDR3 covers 13 residues. The V gene's germline CDR1 is SGHAT and CDR2 FQNNGV. V was clipped by 6 bases and J by 5 bases, with 11 bases between them. CDR3 coding DNA: TGTGCCAGCAGTTTACTAGCCCACAATGAGCAGTTCTTC. This codes for CASSLLAHNEQFF.

The sample holds a few counts of this clone. The chain employs TRBV28 and TRBJ1-2; unclear D gene. The CDR3 consists of 12 residues. Germline V gene sequence: CDR1 MDHEN, CDR2 SYDVKM. Trimming removed 3 bases from V and 8 bases from J, with 10 bases in between. DNA of the CDR3: TGTGCCAGCAGTTTGAGCCCAGGAGGCTACACCTTC. It codes for CASSLSPGGYTF.

This rearrangement joins TRBV28 to TRBJ2-1; D gene uncertain. The CDR3 loop spans 14 amino acids. Between the trimmed V and J ends, which lost 3 bases and 3 bases, there was a span of 9 bases. The germline V gene encodes CDR1 MDHEN and CDR2 SYDVKM. This CDR3 is CASSFPTNYNEQFF. CDR3 bases: TGTGCCAGCAGTTTCCCAACAAACTACAATGAGCAGTTCTTC. Filled out from reference TRBV28 and TRBJ2-1, the complete variable domain reads DVKVTQSSRYLVKRTGEKVFLECVQDMDHENMFWYRQDPGLGLRLIYFSYDVKMKEKGDIPEGYSVSREKKERFSLILESASTNQTSMYLCASSFPTNYNEQFFGPGTRLTVL.

V usage is TRBV15 and J usage is TRBJ2-1; 11 positions agree with TRBD2. Trimming took 5 bases from V and 0 from J; bases not matched to a gene: 9. The germline gives CDR1 LNHNV, CDR2 YYDKDF (reference sequence). The CDR3 contains 18 residues. The CDR3 DNA is TGTGCCACCAGCGGGACTAGCGGACCCAAGAGCTCCTACAATGAGCAGTTCTTC. This sequence encodes CATSGTSGPKSSYNEQFF.

The gene calls are TRBV5-1 and TRBJ2-7, with a possible D match to TRBD1 (6 bases). Germline V CDR1 and CDR2: SGHRS, YFSETQ. Trimming cost V 5 bases and J 6 bases, with 24 bases left between them. The length of the CDR3 is 16 residues. The CDR3 here is CASSFPSDAGVGEQYF. In nucleotides, the CDR3 is TGCGCCAGCAGTTTCCCTTCGGACGCAGGGGTCGGCGAGCAGTACTTC.

V and J are TRBV7-3 and TRBJ2-3; D might be TRBD1 (6 bases). Trimming pared 5 bases from V and 0 bases from J, leaving 9 bases between. The germline gives CDR1 SGHTA, CDR2 FQGTGA. The CDR3 has 14 residues. CDR3 DNA sequence: TGTGCCAGCAGCCGAGGACAGAGCACAGATACGCAGTATTTT. It translates to CASSRGQSTDTQYF.

This sequence joins TRBV27 and TRBJ2-7; TRBD2 is a possible D gene (6 bases). The germline V gene has CDR1 MNHEY and CDR2 SMNVEV (reference sequence). Trimming cost V 4 bases and J 3 bases, with 16 bases left between them. The CDR3 loop spans 15 amino acids. The CDR3 here is CASSSSWDSYYEQYF. The CDR3 nucleotides are TGTGCCAGCAGTTCCTCGTGGGACTCTTACTACGAGCAGTACTTC.

The V gene is TRBV5-4, the J gene TRBJ2-3; 9 bases line up with TRBD1. Looked up from germline, CDR1 is SGHNT and CDR2 is YYREEE (reference sequence). The CDR3 has 15 amino acids. With V trimmed by 4 bases and J by 5 bases, 8 bases remained unmatched. In nucleotides, the CDR3 is TGTGCCAGCAGCCGACCCACAGGGGGCATAGATACGCAGTATTTT. It encodes CASSRPTGGIDTQYF.

The chain has TRBV7-8 and TRBJ1-1; perhaps TRBD1 as D (5 bases). This CDR3 spans 14 amino acids. Trimming took 5 bases from V and 5 from J, leaving 15 bases between them. CDR1 SGHVS and CDR2 FQNEAQ come from the germline V gene. DNA of the CDR3: TGTGCCAGCAGCCACCTTAGGGGCCGGACTGAAGCTTTCTTT. Its translation: CASSHLRGRTEAFF.

This chain connects TRBV7-2 to TRBJ2-7; 7 bases agree with TRBD2. The length of the CDR3 is 16 residues. V was clipped by 4 bases and J by 2 bases; unmatched bases: 11. The germline V gene has CDR1 SGHTA and CDR2 FQGNSA. The CDR3 sequence: CASSSTPGGGTYEQYF. CDR3 DNA sequence: TGTGCCAGCAGCTCTACCCCGGGGGGTGGGACCTACGAGCAGTACTTC.

The chain is built from TRBV7-8 and TRBJ2-1, with TRBD1 matching 8 bases. Germline trimming cut 4 bases from V and 4 bases from J; bases unmatched to any gene: 6. The CDR3 covers 15 residues. Germline-derived CDR1 and CDR2 are SGHVS and FQNEAQ. The CDR3 sequence is CASSSPGQVYNEQFF. For the CDR3, the DNA is TGTGCCAGCAGCTCTCCGGGACAGGTGTACAATGAGCAGTTCTTC.

The chain has TRBV9 and TRBJ1-6; tentative D call: TRBD1 (6 bases). Germline lookup yields CDR1 SGDLS and CDR2 YYNGEE. This CDR3 contains 15 residues. V lost 0 bases, J lost 9 bases, and 13 bases lay in between. The CDR3 loop reads CASSVGTGMLSPLHF. The CDR3 coding sequence is TGTGCCAGCAGCGTAGGAACAGGGATGCTTTCACCCCTCCACTTT.

CDR3 in DNA: TGTGCCAGCAGCCGTATACAGGCTACTGCCAAAAACATTCAGTACTTC. Its translation is CASSRIQATAKNIQYF. This sequence joins TRBV7-9 and TRBJ2-4; a weak D match, TRBD1 (5 bases). Germline CDR1 SEHNR, CDR2 FQNEAQ (reference sequence). The CDR3 loop spans 16 amino acids. Trimming shortened V by 5 bases and J by 1 base, and 15 bases separated the two germline ends.

J is TRBJ1-5 and V is TRBV28, with TRBD1 matching over 7 bases. The CDR3 has 14 amino acids. V dropped 7 bases and J dropped 7; count of bases not matched to a gene: 10. Looked up from germline, CDR1 is MDHEN and CDR2 is SYDVKM. The CDR3 region has the DNA TGTGCCAGCACCAAAATGACAGGGCAGCAGCCCCAGCATTTT. This sequence encodes CASTKMTGQQPQHF.

The rearrangement uses TRBV27 and TRBJ1-5; D call uncertain. The CDR3 covers 15 residues. Germline CDR1 reads MNHEY; CDR2 reads SMNVEV (reference sequence). The V gene lost 6 bases and the J gene lost 3 bases, with 15 bases spanning the gap. CDR3 bases: TGTGCCAGCAGCCTCATGAGGGCCTCCAATCAGCCCCAGCATTTT. It translates to CASSLMRASNQPQHF.

The chain carries TRBV5-1 and TRBJ1-6; D not certain. The CDR3 spans 14 residues. V shed 4 bases and J shed 7 bases, with 12 bases lying between them. The germline V gene encodes CDR1 SGHRS and CDR2 YFSETQ. This chain's CDR3 is CASSPGGTNSPLHF. For the CDR3, the DNA is TGCGCCAGCAGCCCTGGCGGCACGAATTCACCCCTCCACTTT.

Concerning this clone: The same CDR3 is also encoded by other DNA sequences in this sample. This chain connects TRBV19 to TRBJ2-1; D not resolved. The CDR3 is 15 amino acids. Trimming took off 3 bases at V and 0 bases at J, with 9 bases between the two ends. In germline, CDR1 is LNHDA, CDR2 SQIVND (reference sequence). The CDR3 DNA sequence: TGTGCCAGTAGTATTATGCGAAGCTCCTACAATGAGCAGTTCTTC. Its translation is CASSIMRSSYNEQFF.

The genes are TRBV5-1 and TRBJ2-1, with D possibly matching TRBD1 (6 bases). The germline V gene encodes CDR1 SGHRS and CDR2 YFSETQ. The ends were cut back, 3 bases at V and 6 bases at J, with 22 bases in the middle. This CDR3 contains 17 residues. CDR3 sequence: CASSSPPGHSVSNEQFF. CDR3 DNA sequence: TGCGCCAGCAGCTCGCCCCCGGGACATTCTGTGAGCAATGAGCAGTTCTTC.

The chain has TRBV5-1 and TRBJ2-5, with 11 positions matching TRBD2. Germline CDR1 is SGHRS and CDR2 is YFSETQ. With V trimmed by 4 bases and J by 2 bases, 13 bases remained unmatched. This CDR3 is built from 18 residues. CDR3 loop: CASSRKASGGSLQETQYF. The CDR3, as DNA: TGCGCCAGCAGCCGAAAAGCTAGCGGGGGGTCCCTTCAAGAGACCCAGTACTTC.